This T cell receptor beta chain was identified in a study of OX40 agonist ivuxolimab in advanced cancers. Whole-study results and caveats: The work left the antigen specificity of expanded peripheral T cells undetermined.

Germline CDR1 reads MNHEY; CDR2 reads SVGAGI. V gave up 2 bases and J gave up 2 bases; unmatched junction bases: 2. CDR3 length: 15 amino acids. Clones were sequenced by immunoSEQ multiplex PCR, and TCRdb holds only the in-frame ones, with some missing. The sample records some 70,000 clones, around 90% being singletons. Regarding this clone: The antigen remains unidentified.

The chain links TRBV6-5 to TRBJ2-1; 8 nucleotides align to TRBD2. The receptor's source is an adult with an advanced solid tumor such as melanoma, head and neck, liver or kidney cancer. Sequenced here: CD4+ or CD8+ T cells sorted from blood, sampled in a trial of the OX40 agonist ivuxolimab. In nucleotides, the CDR3 is TGTGCCAGCAGTTACCGGGGGGGGCCCTACAATGAGCAGTTCTTC. Translating it yields CASSYRGGPYNEQFF.